This TCR beta chain was identified in a study of T cell responses to AZD1222 COVID-19 vaccine. Some clones are missing from TCRdb's copy, which holds only in-frame ones; the method was immunoSEQ multiplex PCR. The table shows some 150,000 clones, with just over 85% occurring only once. Overall study findings and caveats: White British donors predominated, females outnumbered males, and clonal diversity was possibly underestimated. Seropositive status at baseline applied to only a handful of AZD1222 recipients. Regions 160-218 and 743-854 dominated among vaccine-associated CD4 TCRs spanning spike.

Turning to this clone: Its antigen is not identified.

This CDR3 has 15 residues. Looked up from germline, CDR1 is MGHDK and CDR2 is SYGVNS. After removal of 1 base from V and 9 bases from J, the junction contained 3 bases not matched to a gene. The sample here was peripheral blood, taken 28 days after the second AZD1222 dose. The receptor was isolated from an adult who received the AZD1222 COVID-19 vaccine. This chain joins TRBV25-1 and TRBJ2-1, with 13 nucleotides matching TRBD2. CDR3 coding DNA: TGTGCCAGCAGTGAATGGGGGACTAGCGGGACTGAGCAGTTCTTC. Translating it yields CASSEWGTSGTEQFF.